One sample yielded the 14 T cell receptor beta chains listed below, sequenced in a study of CD8 T cells in Susac syndrome. RNA totalling about 0.5 to 1 ug underwent reverse transcription with random hexamers. TCRdb re-derived calls from the immunoSEQ multiplex PCR reads in MiXCR, one entry per CDR3 protein. The table shows 50,000 or so distinct CDR3 sequences, with approximately 93% occurring only once. Material: CD8+ T cells from PBMCs. These TCRs come from a human donor in good health.

This chain joins TRBV7-8 and TRBJ2-3, with no clear D. Germline V gene data show CDR1 as SGHVS and CDR2 as FQNEAQ. The V gene lost 5 bases and the J gene lost 0 bases, with 15 bases spanning the gap. This CDR3 comprises 16 residues. CDR3 protein: CASSLVPGRSTDTQYF. DNA for the CDR3: TGTGCCAGCAGCCTAGTCCCTGGCAGAAGCACAGATACGCAGTATTTT.

V usage is TRBV2 and J usage is TRBJ2-3, with 11 bases identical to TRBD2. This CDR3 has 16 residues. V was clipped by 8 bases and J by 6 bases; unmatched bases: 13. The V gene's germline CDR1 is SNHLY and CDR2 FYNNEI. DNA for the CDR3: TGTGCCAGCGGGGGGGCTAGCGGGAGGCCCGCGGATACGCAGTATTTT. Translation: CASGGASGRPADTQYF. The full variable domain, rest sourced from reference TRBV2 and TRBJ2-3, is EPEVTQTPSHQVTQMGQEVILRCVPISNHLYFYWYRQILGQKVEFLVSFYNNEISEKSEIFDDQFSVERPDGSNFTLKIRSTKLEDSAMYFCASGGASGRPADTQYFGPGTRLTVL.

The V gene is TRBV2, the J gene TRBJ2-1; D call uncertain. There are 13 residues in the CDR3. Germline CDR1 reads SNHLY; CDR2 reads FYNNEI. Trimming cost V 1 base and J 7 bases, with 8 bases left between them. For the CDR3, the DNA is TGTGCCAGCAGTGAAGGGGGTGTGAATGAGCAGTTCTTC. Residues: CASSEGGVNEQFF.

V is TRBV12-3 or TRBV12-4 and J is TRBJ2-1, with TRBD1 matching 7 bases. The CDR3 contains 14 residues. After removal of 6 bases from V and 4 bases from J, the junction contained 6 bases not matched to a gene. The CDR3 spells CASSPSGGYNEQFF. CDR3 nucleotides: TGTGCCAGCAGCCCCTCAGGGGGTTACAATGAGCAGTTCTTC.

The rearrangement joins TRBV4-1 to TRBJ2-2; D is uncertain. CDR1 MGHRA and CDR2 YSYEKL come from the germline V gene. CDR3 length: 15 amino acids. Trimming removed 0 bases at V and 3 bases at J, with 8 bases between. The CDR3 nucleotides are TGCGCCAGCAGCCAAGATCTGGCACACACCGGGGAGCTGTTTTTT. Amino acids: CASSQDLAHTGELFF.

This clonotype was found once. The J gene is TRBJ2-7, the V gene TRBV28; 7 nucleotides agree with TRBD2. CDR3 length: 13 residues. J gave up 5 bases and V 1 base, and 2 bases lay outside the gene matches. Looked up from germline, CDR1 is MDHEN and CDR2 is SYDVKM. The CDR3 sequence: CASSLLLANEQYF. The DNA for the CDR3 is TGTGCCAGCAGTTTATTACTAGCGAACGAGCAGTACTTC.

This rearrangement joins TRBV9 to TRBJ1-4; unclear D gene. The germline gives CDR1 SGDLS, CDR2 YYNGEE. This CDR3 is built from 14 residues. The V and J ends lost 5 bases and 11 bases respectively, with 19 bases between them. The CDR3 sequence: CASRAGPPDFKLFF. The CDR3 DNA follows: TGTGCCAGCAGGGCGGGTCCCCCGGACTTTAAACTGTTTTTT.

This clonotype has a single count. The V and J genes are TRBV29-1 and TRBJ2-7, with 7 nucleotides matching TRBD1. Germline trimming cut 6 bases from V and 5 bases from J; bases unmatched to any gene: 7. The CDR3 is 12 amino acids. CDR1 is SQVTM and CDR2 is ANQGSEA in the germline V gene. CDR3 sequence reads: CSVIQGVDEQYF. CDR3 in DNA: TGCAGCGTAATCCAGGGGGTCGACGAGCAGTACTTC.

The chain recombines TRBV19 with TRBJ2-1, with 7 bases matching TRBD2. Trimming took 1 base from V and 8 from J; bases not matched to a gene: 8. The CDR3 is 15 amino acids. Germline V gene lookup returns CDR1 LNHDA and CDR2 SQIVND (reference sequence). CDR3 DNA sequence: TGTGCCAGTAGTATAGGGATAGCGGGCGGCCATGAGCAGTTCTTC. It codes for CASSIGIAGGHEQFF.

V is TRBV12-3 or TRBV12-4 and J is TRBJ1-1; D ambiguous. V was cut by 3 bases and J by 1 base, with 9 bases left in between. The CDR3 runs 14 residues. CDR3 nucleotides: TGTGCCAGCAGTTTGACCCGGAGGAACACTGAAGCTTTCTTT. Encoded protein: CASSLTRRNTEAFF.

The chain links TRBV7-9 to TRBJ2-7; 15 bases are shared with TRBD2. Germline V lookup: CDR1 SEHNR, CDR2 FQNEAQ (reference sequence). V shed 5 bases, J shed 4 bases, and the junction held 12 bases outside the gene matches. The CDR3 totals 18 residues. The CDR3 sequence is CASSPAGLAGGGWYEQYF. CDR3 nucleotide sequence: TGTGCCAGCAGCCCAGCGGGACTAGCGGGAGGAGGTTGGTACGAGCAGTACTTC.

This clonotype showed up just once. The chain links TRBV30 to TRBJ1-2, with D possibly being TRBD1 (6 bases). Germline V gene data show CDR1 as GTSNPN and CDR2 as SVGIG (reference sequence). This CDR3 has 12 residues. V was clipped by 6 bases and J by 3 bases, with 11 bases between them. This CDR3 is CACRRGDYGYTF. The CDR3 DNA follows: TGTGCCTGCCGAAGGGGGGACTATGGCTACACCTTC.

The chain couples TRBV2 to TRBJ1-4; weak D call: TRBD1 (5 bases). CDR3 length equals 17 residues. CDR1 and CDR2 from the germline V gene are SNHLY and FYNNEI. V lost 3 bases and J 6 bases, leaving 20 bases between the germline ends. CDR3 DNA sequence: TGTGCCAGCAGTGACTCCAGGGTTATGGTTCTCGATGAAAAACTGTTTTTT. As protein: CASSDSRVMVLDEKLFF. The whole variable domain, filled in from reference TRBV2 and TRBJ1-4, reads EPEVTQTPSHQVTQMGQEVILRCVPISNHLYFYWYRQILGQKVEFLVSFYNNEISEKSEIFDDQFSVERPDGSNFTLKIRSTKLEDSAMYFCASSDSRVMVLDEKLFFGSGTQLSVL.

The chain employs TRBV28 and TRBJ2-3, with 7 bases fitting TRBD2. V lost 6 bases and J lost 4; bases outside the gene matches: 13. Looked up from germline, CDR1 is MDHEN and CDR2 is SYDVKM. The CDR3 sequence is 16 residues long. CDR3 amino acids: CASSSLKREDSDTQYF. For the CDR3, the DNA is TGTGCCAGCAGCTCTCTCAAGCGGGAAGATTCAGATACGCAGTATTTT. The full variable domain, its missing parts supplied by reference TRBV28 and TRBJ2-3, is DVKVTQSSRYLVKRTGEKVFLECVQDMDHENMFWYRQDPGLGLRLIYFSYDVKMKEKGDIPEGYSVSREKKERFSLILESASTNQTSMYLCASSSLKREDSDTQYFGPGTRLTVL.